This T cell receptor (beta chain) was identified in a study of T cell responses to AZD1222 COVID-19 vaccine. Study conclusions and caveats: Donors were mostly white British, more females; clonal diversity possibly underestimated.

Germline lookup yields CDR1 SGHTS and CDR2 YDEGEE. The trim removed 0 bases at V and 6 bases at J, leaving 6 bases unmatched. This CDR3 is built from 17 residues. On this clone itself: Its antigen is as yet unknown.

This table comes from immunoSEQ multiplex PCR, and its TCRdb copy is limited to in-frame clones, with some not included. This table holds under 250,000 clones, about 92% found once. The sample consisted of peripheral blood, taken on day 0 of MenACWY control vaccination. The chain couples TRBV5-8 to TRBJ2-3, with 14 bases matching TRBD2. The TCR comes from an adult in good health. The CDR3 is CASSLGTSGGSMDTQYF. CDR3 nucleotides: TGTGCCAGCAGCTTGGGGACTAGCGGGGGGTCCATGGATACGCAGTATTTT.